The present entry profiles one T cell receptor (beta chain) with its context. The data stem from a study of blood T cell repertoires in COVID-19. For the study at large: Sites across the United States, Italy and Spain contributed samples from acute and convalescent COVID-19. PBMCs, B-cell-depleted T cells, or T cells were the source of the cDNA or gDNA that made up the material.

Original handling: Reference gene primer amplification gave estimated nucleated cell counts. Assay used: immunoSEQ multiplex PCR; TCRdb lists only in-frame clones, some missing. D and trimming come from the DNA, and the V and J calls and clone size come from that table. This sample has tens of thousands of clones, with about nine tenths found just once. Per the germline V gene, CDR1 is LNHDA and CDR2 is SQIVND (reference sequence). Trimming took off 4 bases at V and 0 bases at J, with 11 bases between the two ends. The CDR3 has 15 residues. The chain employs TRBV19 and TRBJ2-3; perhaps TRBD2 as D (6 bases). The clonotype was recovered from a man aged 55 to 69 with acute or convalescent COVID-19. The sequencing input was peripheral blood. The CDR3 DNA reads as TGTGCCAGTAGTAGGAGGCGGGGTAGCACAGATACGCAGTATTTT. This codes for CASSRRRGSTDTQYF.